This entry describes one TCR beta chain. The data originate from a study of blood T cell repertoires in COVID-19. For the study at large: Material from acute and convalescent COVID-19 was sourced from the United States, Italy and Spain. T cells, B-cell-depleted T cells, or PBMCs provided the cDNA or gDNA that served as material.

Per the study methods: Amplification of reference gene primers was used by the study to estimate nucleated cell counts. Clones were sequenced by immunoSEQ multiplex PCR, and TCRdb holds only the in-frame ones, with some missing. V and J calls and clone size follow that table, whereas D and trimming were derived from the DNA. The data contain fewer than 250,000 clones, roughly four fifths of them seen just once; the ten biggest clones take up about 4.5%. V was clipped by 6 bases and J by 8 bases, with 25 bases between them. The CDR3 spans 15 residues. Germline values: CDR1 SQVTM, CDR2 ANQGSEA. The chain links TRBV29-1 to TRBJ1-2, with a possible D match to TRBD1 (5 bases). This clonotype was obtained from a woman between 70 and 85 years old with acute or convalescent COVID-19. The sample was peripheral blood. CDR3 in DNA: TGCAGCGTCCCTAGGGGCGGATTTTCTATGACCGGCTACACCTTC. The encoded protein is CSVPRGGFSMTGYTF.